A single sample gave rise to the 5 T cell receptor beta chains below, sequenced in a study of cytomegalovirus exposure and HLA in healthy donors. Produced via immunoSEQ multiplex PCR; TCRdb's table is partial and in-frame only. In the table there are 150,000 or so clones, about 89% of which are singletons. What was sequenced was PBMCs. The receptors here all came from a man between 18 and 29 years old in good health and CMV-seropositive.

The chain carries TRBV4-3 and TRBJ2-1; 7 bases fit TRBD2. The V gene end was trimmed by 1 base and the J gene end by 3 bases; junction bases not matched to a gene: 12. This CDR3 is 18 amino acids long. Looked up from germline, CDR1 is LGHNA and CDR2 is YSLEER. DNA of the CDR3: TGCGCCAGCAGCCAAGCTCCTTCTAGCGGATTTCTCTACAATGAGCAGTTCTTC. Translation gives CASSQAPSSGFLYNEQFF.

The chain combines TRBV5-1 with TRBJ1-3, with 9 nucleotides matching TRBD1. Germline CDR1 SGHRS, CDR2 YFSETQ. After removal of 3 bases from V and 4 bases from J, the junction contained 8 bases not matched to a gene. The CDR3 has 16 amino acids. The chain's CDR3 is CASSSGGTGSGNTIYF. DNA for the CDR3: TGCGCCAGCAGCTCGGGGGGGACAGGGAGCGGAAACACCATATATTTT.

The chain is built from TRBV4-1 and TRBJ2-3; D may be TRBD1 (6 bases). Trimming stripped 0 bases from V and 9 bases from J, with 7 bases between. This CDR3 region has 12 residues. Germline V gene data show CDR1 as MGHRA and CDR2 as YSYEKL. The CDR3 sequence: CASSQDGGTQYF. In DNA, the CDR3 is TGCGCCAGCAGCCAAGATGGGGGCACGCAGTATTTT.

This chain uses TRBV18 with TRBJ2-3; 7 bases map to TRBD1. This CDR3 spans 16 amino acids. The junction had 7 bases not matched to a gene; V was cut back by 0 bases and J by 4 bases. From germline, CDR1 is KGHSH and CDR2 LQKENI. As DNA, the CDR3 is TGTGCCAGCTCACCACCCCGGTTTCAGGGGGCAGATACGCAGTATTTT. Translated, it gives CASSPPRFQGADTQYF.

The chain uses TRBV7-8 and TRBJ2-2, with unresolved D. Trimming shortened V by 5 bases and J by 2 bases, and 15 bases separated the two germline ends. The CDR3 runs to 16 residues. Per germline, CDR1 SGHVS and CDR2 FQNEAQ. CDR3 amino acids: CASSLLRLPNTGELFF. CDR3 nucleotides: TGTGCCAGCAGCCTACTTCGACTTCCTAACACCGGGGAGCTGTTTTTT.